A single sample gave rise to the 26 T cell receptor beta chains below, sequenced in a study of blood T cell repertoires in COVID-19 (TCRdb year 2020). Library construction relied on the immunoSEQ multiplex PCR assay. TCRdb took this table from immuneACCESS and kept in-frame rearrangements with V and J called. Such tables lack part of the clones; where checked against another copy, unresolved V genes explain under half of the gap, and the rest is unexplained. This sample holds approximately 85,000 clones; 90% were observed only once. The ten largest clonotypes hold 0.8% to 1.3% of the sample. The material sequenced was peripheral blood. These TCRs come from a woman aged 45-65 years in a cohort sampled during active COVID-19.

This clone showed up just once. Written as DNA, the CDR3 is TGTGCCACCAGCAGACAAAGACCCCTAGCGGAGGGGAGTTCCGGGGAGCTGTTTTTT. Protein sequence: CATSRQRPLAEGSSGELFF. V and J are TRBV15 and TRBJ2-2; TRBD2 agrees at 7 bases. Germline V gene sequence: CDR1 LNHNV, CDR2 YYDKDF (reference sequence). The CDR3 is 19 residues long. With 2 bases clipped from V and 6 bases from J, the junction kept 18 bases outside the gene matches.

The CDR3: CASTDRSYEQYF. Here the CDR3 DNA reads TGTGCCAGCACGGACAGATCCTACGAGCAGTACTTC. V and J are TRBV28 and TRBJ2-7; a possible D gene is TRBD1 (6 bases). From germline, CDR1 is MDHEN and CDR2 SYDVKM. The CDR3 loop spans 12 amino acids. The V end was cut by 7 bases, the J end by 1 base, with 8 bases between.

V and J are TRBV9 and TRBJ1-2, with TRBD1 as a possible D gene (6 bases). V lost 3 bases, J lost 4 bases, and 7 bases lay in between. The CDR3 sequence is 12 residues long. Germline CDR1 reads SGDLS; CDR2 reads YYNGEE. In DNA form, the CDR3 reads TGTGCCAGCAGCGCGGACAGCTATGGCTACACCTTC. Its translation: CASSADSYGYTF.

This CDR3 reads CASSLFSGNEQFF. As DNA, the CDR3 is TGTGCCAGCTCCCTTTTCTCCGGGAATGAGCAGTTCTTC. J is TRBJ2-1 and V is TRBV18; D is unresolved. The V end lost 6 bases, the J end lost 7 bases, and 13 bases lay between the germline ends. The CDR3 loop spans 13 amino acids. Germline V gene data show CDR1 as KGHSH and CDR2 as LQKENI.

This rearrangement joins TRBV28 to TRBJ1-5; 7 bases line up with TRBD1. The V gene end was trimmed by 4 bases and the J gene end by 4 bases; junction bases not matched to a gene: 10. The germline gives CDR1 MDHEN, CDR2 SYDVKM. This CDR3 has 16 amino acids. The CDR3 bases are TGTGCCAGCAGTTCGACCGAGACAGGGTGGAATCAGCCCCAGCATTTT. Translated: CASSSTETGWNQPQHF.

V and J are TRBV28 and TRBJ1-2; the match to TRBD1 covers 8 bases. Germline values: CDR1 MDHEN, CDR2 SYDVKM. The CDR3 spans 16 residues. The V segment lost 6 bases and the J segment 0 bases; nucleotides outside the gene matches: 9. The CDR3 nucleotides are TGTGCCAGCAGCTCCGGGACAGGACGTACTAACTATGGCTACACCTTC. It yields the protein CASSSGTGRTNYGYTF.

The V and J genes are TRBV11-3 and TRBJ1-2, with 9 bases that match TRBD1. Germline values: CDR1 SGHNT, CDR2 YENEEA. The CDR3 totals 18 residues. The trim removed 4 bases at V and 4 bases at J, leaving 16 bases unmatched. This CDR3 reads CASSSDRTGDNRSYGYTF. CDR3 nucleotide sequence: TGTGCCAGCAGCTCCGACCGGACAGGGGATAATAGAAGCTATGGCTACACCTTC.

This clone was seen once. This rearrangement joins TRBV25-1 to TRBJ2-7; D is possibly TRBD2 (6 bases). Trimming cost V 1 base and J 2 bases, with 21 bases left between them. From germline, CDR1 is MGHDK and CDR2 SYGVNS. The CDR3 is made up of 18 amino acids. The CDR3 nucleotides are TGTGCCAGCAGTGAATCCCCGCTTGGACACAAGCGGGCCTACGAGCAGTACTTC. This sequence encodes CASSESPLGHKRAYEQYF.

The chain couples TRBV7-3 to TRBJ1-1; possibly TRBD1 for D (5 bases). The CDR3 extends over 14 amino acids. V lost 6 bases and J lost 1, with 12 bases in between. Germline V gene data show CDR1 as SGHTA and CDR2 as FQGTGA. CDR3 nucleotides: TGTGCCAGCAGTCCCGACAGAACGAACACTGAAGCTTTCTTT. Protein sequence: CASSPDRTNTEAFF.

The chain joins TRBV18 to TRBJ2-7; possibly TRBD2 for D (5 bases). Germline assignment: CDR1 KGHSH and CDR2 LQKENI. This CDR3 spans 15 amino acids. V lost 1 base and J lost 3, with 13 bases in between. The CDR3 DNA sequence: TGTGCCAGCTCACCACTTGACCGCGGGTACTACGAGCAGTACTTC. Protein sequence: CASSPLDRGYYEQYF.

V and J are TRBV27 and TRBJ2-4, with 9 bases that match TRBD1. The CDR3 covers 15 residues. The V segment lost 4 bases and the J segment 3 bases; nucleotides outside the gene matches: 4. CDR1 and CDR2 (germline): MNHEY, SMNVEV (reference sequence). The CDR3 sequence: CASSSQGAGKNIQYF. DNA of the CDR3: TGTGCCAGCAGTTCACAGGGGGCCGGCAAAAACATTCAGTACTTC.

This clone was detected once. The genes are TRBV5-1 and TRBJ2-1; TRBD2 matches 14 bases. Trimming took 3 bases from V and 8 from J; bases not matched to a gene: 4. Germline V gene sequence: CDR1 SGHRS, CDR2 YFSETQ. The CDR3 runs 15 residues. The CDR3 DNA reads TGCGCCAGCAGCTCAGGACTAGCGGGAGGAGATGAGCAGTTCTTC. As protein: CASSSGLAGGDEQFF.

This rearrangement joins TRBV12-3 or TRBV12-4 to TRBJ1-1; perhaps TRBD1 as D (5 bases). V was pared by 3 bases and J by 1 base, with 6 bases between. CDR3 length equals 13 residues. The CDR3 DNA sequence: TGTGCCAGCAGTTTGCAGGGGAACACTGAAGCTTTCTTT. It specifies CASSLQGNTEAFF.

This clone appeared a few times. The CDR3 region has the DNA TGTGCCAGCAGCCCACGCGGACAGGGGAACACTGAAGCTTTCTTT. It is translated as CASSPRGQGNTEAFF. The V gene is TRBV5-5, the J gene TRBJ1-1, with 8 bases matching TRBD1. V lost 4 bases and J lost 1; bases outside the gene matches: 6. Germline V gene lookup returns CDR1 SGHKS and CDR2 YYEKEE (reference sequence). The CDR3 runs to 15 residues.

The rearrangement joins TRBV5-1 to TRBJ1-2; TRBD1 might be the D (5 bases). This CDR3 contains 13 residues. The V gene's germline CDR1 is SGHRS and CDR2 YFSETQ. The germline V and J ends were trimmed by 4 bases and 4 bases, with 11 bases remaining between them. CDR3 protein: CASSPQEGYGYTF. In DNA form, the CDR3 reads TGCGCCAGCAGCCCACAGGAAGGCTATGGCTACACCTTC.

The DNA of the CDR3 is TGTGCCAGCAGTTCCCCCCCCCAACCCAGCATTCAGTACTTC. Translation: CASSSPPQPSIQYF. The rearrangement links TRBV6-5 to TRBJ2-4, with unresolved D. V gave up 4 bases and J gave up 9 bases, with 16 bases separating them. Germline V gives CDR1 MNHEY, CDR2 SVGAGI. CDR3 size: 14 residues.

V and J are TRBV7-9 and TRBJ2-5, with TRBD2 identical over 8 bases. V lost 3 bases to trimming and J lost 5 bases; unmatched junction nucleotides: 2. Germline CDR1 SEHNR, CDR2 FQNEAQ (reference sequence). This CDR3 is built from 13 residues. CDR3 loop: CASSLGLGETQYF. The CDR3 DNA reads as TGTGCCAGCAGCTTGGGACTAGGCGAGACCCAGTACTTC.

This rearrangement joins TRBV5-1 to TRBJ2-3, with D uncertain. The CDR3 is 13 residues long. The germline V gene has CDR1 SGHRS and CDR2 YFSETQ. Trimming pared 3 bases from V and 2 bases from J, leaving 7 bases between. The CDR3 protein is CASSSPYTDTQYF. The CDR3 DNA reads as TGCGCCAGCAGCTCCCCCTACACAGATACGCAGTATTTT. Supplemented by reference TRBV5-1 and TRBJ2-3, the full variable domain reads KAGVTQTPRYLIKTRGQQVTLSCSPISGHRSVSWYQQTPGQGLQFLFEYFSETQRNKGNFPGRFSGRQFSNSRSEMNVSTLELGDSALYLCASSSPYTDTQYFGPGTRLTVL.

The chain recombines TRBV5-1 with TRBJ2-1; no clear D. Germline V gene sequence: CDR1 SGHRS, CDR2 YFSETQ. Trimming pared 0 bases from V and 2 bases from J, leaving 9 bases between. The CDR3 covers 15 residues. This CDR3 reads CASSLGDTPYNEQFF. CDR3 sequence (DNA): TGCGCCAGCAGCTTGGGAGACACACCCTACAATGAGCAGTTCTTC.

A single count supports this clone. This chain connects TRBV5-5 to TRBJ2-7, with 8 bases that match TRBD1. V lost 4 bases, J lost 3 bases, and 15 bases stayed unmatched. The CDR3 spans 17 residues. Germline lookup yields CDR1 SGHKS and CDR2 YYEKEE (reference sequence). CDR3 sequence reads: CASSPSAAGGVLYEQYF. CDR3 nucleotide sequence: TGTGCCAGCAGCCCGAGCGCCGCAGGGGGCGTCCTCTACGAGCAGTACTTC.

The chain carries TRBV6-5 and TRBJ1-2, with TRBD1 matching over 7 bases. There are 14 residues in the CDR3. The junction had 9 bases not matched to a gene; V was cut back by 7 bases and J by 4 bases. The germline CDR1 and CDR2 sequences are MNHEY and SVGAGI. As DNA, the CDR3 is TGTGCCAGCATTAGTGGACAGGCTAGCTATGGCTACACCTTC. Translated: CASISGQASYGYTF.

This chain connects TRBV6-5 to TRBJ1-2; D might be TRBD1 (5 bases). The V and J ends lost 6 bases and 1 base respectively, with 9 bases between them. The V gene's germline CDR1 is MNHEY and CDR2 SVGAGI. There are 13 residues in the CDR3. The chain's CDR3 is CASRPDSNYGYTF. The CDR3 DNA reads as TGTGCCAGCAGACCCGACAGTAACTATGGCTACACCTTC.

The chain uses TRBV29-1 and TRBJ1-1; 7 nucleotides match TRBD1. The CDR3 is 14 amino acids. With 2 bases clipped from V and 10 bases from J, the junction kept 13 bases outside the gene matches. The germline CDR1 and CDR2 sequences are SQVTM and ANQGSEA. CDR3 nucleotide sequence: TGCAGCGTTGAAAACGAGACAGGGAACAGGAGAGCTTTCTTT. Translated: CSVENETGNRRAFF.

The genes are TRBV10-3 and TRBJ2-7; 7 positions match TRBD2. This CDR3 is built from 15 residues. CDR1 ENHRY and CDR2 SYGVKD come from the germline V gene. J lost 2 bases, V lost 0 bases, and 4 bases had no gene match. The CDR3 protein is CAISESHGRTYEQYF. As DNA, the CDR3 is TGTGCCATCAGTGAGTCACACGGGAGGACCTACGAGCAGTACTTC.

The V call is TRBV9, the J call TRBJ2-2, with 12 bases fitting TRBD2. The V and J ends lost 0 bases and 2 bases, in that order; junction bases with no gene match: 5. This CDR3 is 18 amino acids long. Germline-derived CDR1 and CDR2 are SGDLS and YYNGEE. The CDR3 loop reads CASSVDRTSGINTGELFF. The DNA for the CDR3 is TGTGCCAGCAGCGTAGATCGGACTAGCGGGATTAACACCGGGGAGCTGTTTTTT. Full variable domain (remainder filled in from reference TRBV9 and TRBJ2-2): DSGVTQTPKHLITATGQRVTLRCSPRSGDLSVYWYQQSLDQGLQFLIQYYNGEERAKGNILERFSAQQFPDLHSELNLSSLELGDSALYFCASSVDRTSGINTGELFFGEGSRLTVL.

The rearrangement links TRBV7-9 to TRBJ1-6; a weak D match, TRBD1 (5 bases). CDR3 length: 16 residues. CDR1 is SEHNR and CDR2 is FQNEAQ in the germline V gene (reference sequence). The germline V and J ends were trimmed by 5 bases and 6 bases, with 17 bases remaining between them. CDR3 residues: CASSALVTGTNSPLHF. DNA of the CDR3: TGTGCCAGCAGCGCCCTGGTAACAGGAACTAATTCACCCCTCCACTTT.